This T cell receptor (beta chain) was captured in a study of cytomegalovirus exposure and HLA in healthy donors. Researchers ran the PCR with 60 Vbeta and 13 Jbeta primers. The protocol was immunoSEQ multiplex PCR, while the TCRdb copy is restricted to in-frame clones and leaves out a portion. Among around 190,000 clones listed, around 77% were seen once. Study outcomes and limitations: There were several of the most significant clusters that appeared linked to common viral pathogens in a later analysis. Reported performance of the classifier showed diagnosis of cytomegalovirus status with high specificity and sensitivity.

Of note for this clone: Its antigen is not known.

Regarding donors, all were healthy bone marrow donors. Per the germline V gene, CDR1 is LGHNT and CDR2 is FRNRAP. This CDR3 comprises 15 residues. The V segment lost 3 bases and the J segment 0 bases; nucleotides outside the gene matches: 3. The TCR comes from a woman aged 25 to 45 in good health and CMV-seronegative. The material sequenced was PBMCs. This chain links TRBV12-5 with TRBJ1-2; 8 nucleotides agree with TRBD1. The CDR3 protein is CASGFKTGANYGYTF. CDR3 DNA sequence: TGTGCTAGTGGTTTTAAGACAGGGGCTAACTATGGCTACACCTTC.